This T cell receptor beta chain originates from a study of cytomegalovirus exposure and HLA in healthy donors. Study-level points and caveats: Cytomegalovirus-associated status was assigned to 164 TCR beta chains. Likely technical artifact: a cluster of highly shared sequence variants. V- and J-gene trimming in TCR beta was tied to a missense DCLRE1C variant by an analysis performed later.

The PCR contained 60 Vbeta and 13 Jbeta primers. Sequencing was performed with immunoSEQ multiplex PCR; in TCRdb, only in-frame clones are kept and a portion is missing. Of over 85,000 clones in the sample, 70% to 80% were seen once. Worth noting for this clone: The target antigen is unknown.

Germline CDR1 and CDR2: MGHDK and SYGVNS. V shed 7 bases and J 4 bases; nucleotides not matched to a gene: 3. The CDR3 sequence is 14 residues long. The chain links TRBV25-1 to TRBJ2-1; TRBD2 matches 11 bases. The clonotype originates from a man in his thirties or forties in good health and CMV-seronegative. The sample was PBMCs. CDR3 in DNA: TGTGCCAGCACTCTAGCGGGGGGTTACAATGAGCAGTTCTTC. It translates to CASTLAGGYNEQFF.